This paragraph reports one TCR beta chain. Its cognate antigen is unknown. The record originates from a study of siplizumab effects on memory and regulatory T cells. The assay covered 85,000 to 100,000 TCR templates per sample. Data came from immunoSEQ multiplex PCR; TCRdb stores just in-frame clones and leaves some out. The sample includes about 91,000 clones, 90% to 95% seen only once; the top ten take 5% to 7%. Study-wide results and limits: The drug siplizumab significantly decreased the alloreactive sequences that could be traced to unstimulated CD4+ memory cells. In controls, about a quarter of mappable alloreactive CD4+ clones were Treg-derived on average, versus about 64% with siplizumab.

After removal of 4 bases from V and 8 bases from J, the junction contained 4 bases not matched to a gene. Germline-derived CDR1 and CDR2 are LGHNA and YNFKEQ. This CDR3 spans 13 amino acids. The sample was CD8+ T cells sorted from blood. The chain combines TRBV4-2 with TRBJ2-1, with 8 nucleotides matching TRBD2. This TCR was sampled from a human donor in good health. This CDR3 reads CASSRKAGDEQFF. The CDR3 bases are TGTGCCAGCAGCCGCAAAGCGGGGGATGAGCAGTTCTTC.